These 8 T cell receptor beta chains came from one sample sequenced in a study of blood T cell repertoires in COVID-19. Sequencing was performed with immunoSEQ multiplex PCR; in TCRdb, only in-frame clones are kept and a portion is missing. The sample has fewer than 300,000 clones, approximately 90% seen once; the top ten hold over 5%. Specimen: peripheral blood. These receptors were obtained from a woman between 45 and 60 years old with COVID-19, enrolled during active disease.

The count of this clone is one. The chain employs TRBV18 and TRBJ2-2; D call uncertain. The CDR3 loop spans 15 amino acids. Germline CDR1 and CDR2: KGHSH and LQKENI. V was shortened by 4 bases and J by 8 bases, with 17 bases between the two germline ends. CDR3 nucleotide sequence: TGTGCCAGCTCACGATCACAGTCGAGTTCGGGGGAGCTGTTTTTT. Protein sequence: CASSRSQSSSGELFF.

The chain couples TRBV7-8 to TRBJ2-1; TRBD1 aligns across 7 bases. The CDR3 has 15 amino acids. The germline gives CDR1 SGHVS, CDR2 FQNEAQ. V was clipped by 5 bases and J by 2 bases; unmatched bases: 6. The CDR3 region is CASSLDRAAYNEQFF. Written as DNA, the CDR3 is TGTGCCAGCAGCCTCGACAGGGCCGCCTACAATGAGCAGTTCTTC.

This rearrangement joins TRBV9 to TRBJ2-1; TRBD2 agrees at 8 bases. Germline V gives CDR1 SGDLS, CDR2 YYNGEE. This CDR3 contains 16 residues. Trimming removed 5 bases from V and 4 bases from J; junction bases left unmatched: 11. The CDR3 spells CASSSNGREAYNEQFF. The CDR3 bases are TGTGCCAGCAGTAGTAACGGGCGGGAGGCATACAATGAGCAGTTCTTC.

The J gene is TRBJ2-5, the V gene TRBV7-8; 8 bases fit TRBD1. With V trimmed by 3 bases and J by 1 base, 7 bases remained unmatched. This CDR3 is 16 amino acids long. Germline assignment: CDR1 SGHVS and CDR2 FQNEAQ. The CDR3 nucleotides read TGTGCCAGCAGCTTGCGGACAGGGCGGCTCCAAGAGACCCAGTACTTC. Translating gives CASSLRTGRLQETQYF.

This chain connects TRBV6-1 to TRBJ1-5; maybe TRBD1 (5 bases). The CDR3 is made up of 18 amino acids. Germline V gene lookup returns CDR1 MNHNS and CDR2 SASEGT. Trimming took off 4 bases at V and 6 bases at J, with 25 bases between the two ends. The CDR3 here is CASSADLVMGRIGQPQHF. CDR3 DNA: TGTGCCAGCAGTGCAGATCTAGTTATGGGGCGCATCGGTCAGCCCCAGCATTTT.

This chain links TRBV6-5 with TRBJ1-6; 9 nucleotides align to TRBD1. CDR1 is MNHEY and CDR2 is SVGAGI in the germline V gene. With V trimmed by 6 bases and J by 9 bases, 9 bases remained unmatched. This CDR3 is 15 amino acids long. This CDR3 reads CASSASGQGTSPLHF. DNA of the CDR3: TGTGCCAGCAGCGCTTCGGGACAGGGTACTTCACCCCTCCACTTT.

The chain combines TRBV7-2 with TRBJ1-2, with D maybe TRBD1 (6 bases). Deletions cut 5 bases from V and 6 bases from J, with 22 bases between. The V gene's germline CDR1 is SGHTA and CDR2 FQGNSA. There are 16 residues in the CDR3. The CDR3 DNA follows: TGTGCCAGCAGCCCGCGGACAGAGTCCGATCCGGATGGCTACACCTTC. Its translation: CASSPRTESDPDGYTF.

This clone has only one observation. The rearrangement uses TRBV10-3 and TRBJ2-7, with 7 nucleotides matching TRBD1. Germline V gene data show CDR1 as ENHRY and CDR2 as SYGVKD. CDR3 length equals 17 residues. The junction had 14 bases not matched to a gene; V was cut back by 4 bases and J by 2 bases. The CDR3 is CAISGSGGSTKAYEQYF. DNA for the CDR3: TGTGCCATCAGTGGATCAGGGGGATCAACGAAAGCCTACGAGCAGTACTTC.